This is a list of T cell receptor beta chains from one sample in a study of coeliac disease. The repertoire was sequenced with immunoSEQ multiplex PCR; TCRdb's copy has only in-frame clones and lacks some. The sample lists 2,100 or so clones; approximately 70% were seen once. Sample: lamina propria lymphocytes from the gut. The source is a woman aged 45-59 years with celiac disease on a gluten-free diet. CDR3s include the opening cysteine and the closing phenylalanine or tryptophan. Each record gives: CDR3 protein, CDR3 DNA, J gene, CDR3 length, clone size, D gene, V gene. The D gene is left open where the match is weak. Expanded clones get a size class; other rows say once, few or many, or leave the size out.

CASSSTSGGAHNEQFF	TGTGCCAGCAGCTCCACTAGCGGGGGGGCCCACAATGAGCAGTTCTTC	TRBJ2-1	16	-	TRBD2	TRBV7-2
CASRFDRLPSPLHF	TGCGCCAGCAGGTTTGACAGGCTTCCTTCACCCCTCCACTTT	TRBJ1-6	14	-	-	TRBV5-1
CASSSAQGRLNQPQHF	TGTGCCAGCAGCTCCGCACAAGGCAGGTTGAATCAGCCCCAGCATTTT	TRBJ1-5	16	-	-	TRBV7-8
CASSTRAGLETGELFF	TGTGCCAGCAGCACCCGGGCAGGGTTAGAGACCGGGGAGCTGTTTTTT	TRBJ2-2	16	-	-	TRBV11-3
CAGSTGTNYEQYF	TGTGCCGGGTCGACCGGGACAAACTACGAGCAGTACTTC	TRBJ2-7	13	-	-	TRBV6-6
CASSLRNEQFF	TGTGCCAGCAGCTTGCGGAATGAGCAGTTCTTC	TRBJ2-1	11	-	-	TRBV7-2
CASSSGTGELFF	TGTGCCAGCAGCTCGGGGACCGGGGAGCTGTTTTTT	TRBJ2-2	12	few	-	TRBV7-8
CASSFGTLKSQETQYF	TGTGCCAGCAGCTTTGGGACACTCAAGTCCCAAGAGACCCAGTACTTC	TRBJ2-5	16	-	-	TRBV7-2
CASSLVAGGGHGYTF	TGTGCCAGCAGCTTAGTGGCAGGGGGCGGCCATGGCTACACCTTC	TRBJ1-2	15	-	TRBD1	TRBV7-9
CASSIWASQPQHF	TGTGCCAGTAGTATATGGGCAAGTCAGCCCCAGCATTTT	TRBJ1-5	13	-	-	TRBV19
CTSSRRGLCNRANVLTF	TGCACCAGCAGTAGGAGAGGTTTGTGCAATCGGGCCAACGTCCTGACTTTC	TRBJ2-6	17	once	-	TRBV1
CASSPTGFFNQPQHF	TGTGCCAGCAGCCCGACAGGGTTTTTCAATCAGCCCCAGCATTTT	TRBJ1-5	15	-	TRBD1	TRBV7-8
CASSLGASSGGYEQYF	TGCGCCAGCAGCTTGGGGGCTAGTAGCGGCGGCTACGAGCAGTACTTC	TRBJ2-7	16	-	-	TRBV5-1
CATNIQGGGTEAFF	TGTGCCACTAATATACAGGGGGGAGGCACTGAAGCTTTCTTT	TRBJ1-1	14	once	TRBD1	TRBV6-1
CASSWDYHAAVGYEQYF	TGTGCCAGCAGCTGGGACTACCATGCGGCTGTCGGATACGAGCAGTACTTC	TRBJ2-7	17	-	TRBD2	TRBV7-7
CAISESMDSNEQFF	TGTGCCATCAGTGAGTCGATGGACTCCAATGAGCAGTTCTTC	TRBJ2-1	14	-	-	TRBV10-3
CASSYSRDYSYEQYF	TGCGCCAGCAGCTACTCCCGGGACTACTCCTACGAGCAGTACTTC	TRBJ2-7	15	-	TRBD2	TRBV4-3
CASSFLRQGRAFF	TGTGCCAGCAGTTTCCTTCGACAGGGACGGGCTTTCTTT	TRBJ1-1	13	-	TRBD1	TRBV28
CASSLGQGSSYEQYF	TGTGCCAGCAGCCTGGGACAGGGGAGCTCCTACGAGCAGTACTTC	TRBJ2-7	15	-	TRBD1	TRBV7-9
CSVDPGTGRLNTEAFF	TGCAGCGTTGATCCCGGGACAGGTCGTCTGAACACTGAAGCTTTCTTT	TRBJ1-1	16	-	TRBD1	TRBV29-1
CASSLPIGQGDNEQFF	TGTGCCAGCAGCTTACCGATCGGACAGGGGGACAATGAGCAGTTCTTC	TRBJ2-1	16	-	TRBD1	TRBV5-4
CASRWGGADTGELFF	TGTGCCAGCAGATGGGGGGGGGCTGACACCGGGGAGCTGTTTTTT	TRBJ2-2	15	-	-	TRBV7-2
CASSPQGAGGYTF	TGCGCCAGCAGCCCGCAGGGGGCCGGTGGCTACACCTTC	TRBJ1-2	13	-	TRBD1	TRBV5-1
CATSGLQETQYF	TGTGCCACCAGTGGTCTGCAGGAGACCCAGTACTTC	TRBJ2-5	12	-	-	TRBV15
CASSRRSGENTEAFF	TGTGCCAGCAGCCGACGGTCGGGAGAGAACACTGAAGCTTTCTTT	TRBJ1-1	15	-	-	TRBV5-4
CASSRQGGPYEQYF	TGTGCCAGCAGTCGACAGGGAGGCCCCTACGAGCAGTACTTC	TRBJ2-7	14	once	-	TRBV6-1
CASSYEGQYSAEAFF	TGTGCCAGCAGCTACGAGGGACAGTACTCGGCTGAAGCTTTCTTT	TRBJ1-1	15	-	TRBD1	TRBV7-9
CASSLEAPTENYGYTF	TGTGCCAGCAGCTTAGAGGCCCCTACGGAGAACTATGGCTACACCTTC	TRBJ1-2	16	-	-	TRBV13
CASSPTSVGGDEQFF	TGTGCCAGCTCTCCAACCTCAGTTGGCGGCGATGAGCAGTTCTTC	TRBJ2-1	15	once	-	TRBV18
CAISAPGQGNVYEQYF	TGTGCCATCAGTGCCCCGGGACAGGGCAACGTCTACGAGCAGTACTTC	TRBJ2-7	16	-	TRBD1	TRBV10-3
CASSQSGTGGGNEQYF	TGTGCCAGCTCACAATCCGGGACAGGGGGTGGAAACGAGCAGTACTTC	TRBJ2-7	16	few	TRBD1	TRBV18
CASSPESARDRGSSFGYEQYF	TGTGCCAGCAGCCCAGAATCCGCTAGGGACAGGGGGTCGTCTTTTGGCTACGAGCAGTACTTC	TRBJ2-7	21	-	-	TRBV21-1
CASSPGGAEQYF	TGTGCCAGCTCACCAGGGGGGGCCGAGCAGTACTTC	TRBJ2-7	12	-	-	TRBV18
CASSFAGGTEAFF	TGTGCCAGCAGCTTCGCAGGGGGCACTGAAGCTTTCTTT	TRBJ1-1	13	-	TRBD1	TRBV7-9
CASSVGGPMNTEAFF	TGTGCCAGCAGCGTAGGGGGCCCTATGAACACTGAAGCTTTCTTT	TRBJ1-1	15	-	-	TRBV9
CASSSRHDSYEQYF	TGTGCCAGCAGCTCCCGACACGACAGCTACGAGCAGTACTTC	TRBJ2-7	14	-	-	TRBV5-6
CASSFDSGTGELFF	TGTGCCAGCAGTTTCGACAGTGGCACCGGGGAGCTGTTTTTT	TRBJ2-2	14	-	-	TRBV6-5
CASSRTGPPLGTEAFF	TGCGCCAGCAGCAGGACAGGGCCTCCCCTGGGCACTGAAGCTTTCTTT	TRBJ1-1	16	-	TRBD1	TRBV5-1
CASSYGVGRGEKLFF	TGTGCCAGCAGTTACGGGGTAGGGAGAGGTGAAAAACTGTTTTTT	TRBJ1-4	15	large	-	TRBV6-5
CASSQDSAGYSYEQYF	TGCGCCAGCAGCCAAGATTCGGCGGGTTACTCCTACGAGCAGTACTTC	TRBJ2-7	16	-	-	TRBV4-3
CASSVQRSYNEQFF	TGTGCCAGCAGTGTCCAGCGCTCCTACAATGAGCAGTTCTTC	TRBJ2-1	14	-	-	TRBV2
CASSPIQGRTGAEAFF	TGTGCCAGCTCACCAATACAGGGGCGAACGGGGGCTGAAGCTTTCTTT	TRBJ1-1	16	-	TRBD1	TRBV18
CASSFSSGGAGWRAQYF	TGCGCCAGCAGCTTCTCCAGCGGGGGGGCTGGATGGAGGGCGCAGTATTTT	TRBJ2-3	17	-	TRBD2	TRBV5-1
CATMGARGTDTQYF	TGTGCCACCATGGGGGCGCGGGGCACAGATACGCAGTATTTT	TRBJ2-3	14	-	-	TRBV18
CASSVGGSAGEQYF	TGTGCCAGCAGCGTAGGAGGCTCCGCCGGCGAGCAGTACTTC	TRBJ2-7	14	-	-	TRBV9
CASSLHPAGLLKNNEQFF	TGTGCCAGCAGCTTACATCCGGCGGGACTACTGAAAAACAATGAGCAGTTCTTC	TRBJ2-1	18	-	TRBD2	TRBV7-6
CASSTQDSGNTIYF	TGTGCCAGCAGCACACAGGACTCTGGAAACACCATATATTTT	TRBJ1-3	14	few	-	TRBV6-6
CASSIRVLDGSEQFF	TGTGCCAGCAGCATCCGCGTGCTAGATGGGAGTGAGCAGTTCTTC	TRBJ2-1	15	-	-	TRBV7-2
CASSLASTGSYEQYF	TGTGCCAGCAGTTTAGCTTCGACAGGGTCCTACGAGCAGTACTTC	TRBJ2-7	15	-	TRBD1	TRBV27
CASSRGEVGWQFF	TGTGCCAGCAGCCGCGGGGAGGTTGGATGGCAGTTCTTC	TRBJ2-1	13	-	-	TRBV28
CASVPEGGIREKLFF	TGTGCCAGCGTTCCGGAGGGGGGGATTAGGGAAAAACTGTTTTTT	TRBJ1-4	15	few	-	TRBV21-1
CAWSVLGGAAFF	TGTGCCTGGAGTGTACTCGGGGGGGCAGCTTTCTTT	TRBJ1-1	12	-	-	TRBV30
CASSYMAGDSPLHF	TGTGCCAGCAGTTATATGGCAGGGGATTCACCCCTCCACTTT	TRBJ1-6	14	-	-	TRBV27
CASSRPVYGYTF	TGTGCCAGCAGCCGTCCAGTCTATGGCTACACCTTC	TRBJ1-2	12	-	-	TRBV7-9
CASNFGTGNRANYGYTF	TGTGCCAGCAACTTCGGGACAGGGAATCGAGCTAACTATGGCTACACCTTC	TRBJ1-2	17	few	TRBD1	TRBV9
CASSEERGGREFF	TGTGCCAGCAGTGAAGAGAGGGGGGGCAGGGAGTTCTTC	TRBJ2-1	13	-	-	TRBV2
CSATRGAGRETQYF	TGCAGCGCGACTCGGGGGGCCGGGAGGGAGACCCAGTACTTC	TRBJ2-5	14	-	-	TRBV29-1